The source of this T cell receptor beta chain is a study of T cells and Merkel cell carcinoma outcomes. Regarding the study as a whole: In Merkel cell carcinoma, repertoire and T-cell density reportedly predicted outcomes.

For this clone: No antigen is known for it.

Assay: immunoSEQ multiplex PCR; the TCRdb copy retains only in-frame clones and omits some. This table holds approximately 15,000 clones, about 87% found once. Germline-derived CDR1 and CDR2 are SEHNR and FQNEAQ (reference sequence). The CDR3 contains 16 residues. V dropped 1 base and J dropped 2 bases, with 12 bases sitting between them. Sequencing was carried out using tumor tissue from Merkel cell carcinoma. This clonotype originated in a human donor with Merkel cell carcinoma. The chain couples TRBV7-9 to TRBJ1-5; D is perhaps TRBD1 (5 bases). In DNA, the CDR3 is TGTGCCAGCAGCTTAGATCTGGGGGTCGGCAATCAGCCCCAGCATTTT. This gives the protein CASSLDLGVGNQPQHF. Drawing the rest from reference TRBV7-9 and TRBJ1-5, the complete variable domain is DTGVSQNPRHKITKRGQNVTFRCDPISEHNRLYWYRQTLGQGPEFLTYFQNEAQLEKSRLLSDRFSAERPKGSFSTLEIQRTEQGDSAMYLCASSLDLGVGNQPQHFGDGTRLSIL.